This passage covers 18 T cell receptor beta chains from one sample sequenced in a study of blood T cell repertoires in COVID-19. Profiling relied on immunoSEQ multiplex PCR, and the TCRdb table lists in-frame clones only, not all of them. Of fewer than 700,000 clones in the sample, about 88% were seen once. The sequenced sample was peripheral blood. The source of these receptors is a woman in her 50s with COVID-19, enrolled during active disease.

V usage is TRBV18 and J usage is TRBJ1-5; possibly TRBD1 for D (5 bases). This CDR3 is built from 13 residues. Germline CDR1 and CDR2: KGHSH and LQKENI. V was clipped by 3 bases and J by 8 bases, with 11 bases between them. This chain's CDR3 is CASSPPGGEPQHF. The CDR3 DNA sequence: TGTGCCAGCTCACCGCCGGGGGGTGAGCCCCAGCATTTT.

The chain carries TRBV7-8 and TRBJ2-7; D call uncertain. The V end lost 5 bases, the J end lost 2 bases, and 7 bases lay between the germline ends. The germline CDR1 and CDR2 sequences are SGHVS and FQNEAQ. There are 12 residues in the CDR3. The CDR3 here is CASSLSAYEQYF. CDR3 DNA sequence: TGTGCCAGCAGCCTGTCAGCCTACGAGCAGTACTTC.

V usage is TRBV7-8 and J usage is TRBJ1-1; 9 positions agree with TRBD1. The V and J ends lost 1 base and 6 bases, in that order; junction bases with no gene match: 9. Germline values: CDR1 SGHVS, CDR2 FQNEAQ. This CDR3 region has 16 residues. CDR3 in DNA: TGTGCCAGCAGCTTAGTGGGACAGGGAGTCGTGGCTGAAGCTTTCTTT. Its protein is CASSLVGQGVVAEAFF.

This chain uses TRBV19 with TRBJ1-5; TRBD1 might be the D (5 bases). Deletions cut 4 bases from V and 7 bases from J, with 14 bases between. CDR1 and CDR2 from the germline V gene are LNHDA and SQIVND (reference sequence). CDR3 length: 14 residues. The DNA for the CDR3 is TGTGCCAGTAGTAATGCGTGGGGCGGCCAGCCCCAGCATTTT. Protein sequence: CASSNAWGGQPQHF.

The sample holds one count of this clone. The CDR3 loop is CASGGGGKNIQYF. The CDR3 DNA sequence: TGTGCCAGCGGAGGAGGTGGAAAAAACATTCAGTACTTC. J is TRBJ2-4 and V is TRBV28, with a possible D match to TRBD2 (5 bases). This CDR3 region has 13 residues. The ends were cut back, 8 bases at V and 4 bases at J, with 12 bases in the middle. CDR1 and CDR2 from the germline V gene are MDHEN and SYDVKM. The full variable domain, its missing parts supplied by reference TRBV28 and TRBJ2-4, is DVKVTQSSRYLVKRTGEKVFLECVQDMDHENMFWYRQDPGLGLRLIYFSYDVKMKEKGDIPEGYSVSREKKERFSLILESASTNQTSMYLCASGGGGKNIQYFGAGTRLSVL.

CDR3 amino acids: CASLPGGSYNEQFF. The CDR3 nucleotides are TGTGCCAGCCTACCAGGTGGCTCCTACAATGAGCAGTTCTTC. This chain joins TRBV7-2 and TRBJ2-1, with D hard to call. V lost 8 bases and J 0 bases, leaving 11 bases between the germline ends. CDR1 and CDR2 (germline): SGHTA, FQGNSA. The CDR3 sequence is 14 residues long. Full variable domain (missing parts from reference TRBV7-2 and TRBJ2-1): GAGVSQSPSNKVTEKGKDVELRCDPISGHTALYWYRQSLGQGLEFLIYFQGNSAPDKSGLPSDRFSAERTGGSVSTLTIQRTQQEDSAVYLCASLPGGSYNEQFFGPGTRLTVL.

This chain uses TRBV19 with TRBJ2-7; 8 positions match TRBD1. There are 12 residues in the CDR3. Looked up from germline, CDR1 is LNHDA and CDR2 is SQIVND (reference sequence). The junction had 5 bases not matched to a gene; V was cut back by 8 bases and J by 5 bases. The CDR3 spells CASSQGAHEQYF. The DNA for the CDR3 is TGTGCCAGTTCTCAGGGGGCCCACGAGCAGTACTTC. Combining the CDR3 with reference TRBV19 and TRBJ2-7 gives the whole variable domain DGGITQSPKYLFRKEGQNVTLSCEQNLNHDAMYWYRQDPGQGLRLIYYSQIVNDFQKGDIAEGYSVSREKKESFPLTVTSAQKNPTAFYLCASSQGAHEQYFGPGTRLTVT.

V is TRBV5-6 and J is TRBJ2-7; TRBD2 is a possible D gene (6 bases). Trimming pared 0 bases from V and 2 bases from J, leaving 9 bases between. CDR1 and CDR2 (germline): SGHDT, YYEEEE. This CDR3 has 14 residues. The CDR3 sequence: CASSLDPGAYEQYF. CDR3 in DNA: TGTGCCAGCAGCTTGGACCCGGGGGCCTACGAGCAGTACTTC.

V is TRBV30 and J is TRBJ1-5, with D possibly being TRBD1 (6 bases). Trimming took 2 bases from V and 5 from J, leaving 10 bases between them. This CDR3 is 13 amino acids long. Germline values: CDR1 GTSNPN, CDR2 SVGIG (reference sequence). This chain's CDR3 is CAWSQGPHQPQHF. The CDR3 region has the DNA TGTGCCTGGAGTCAGGGGCCTCATCAGCCCCAGCATTTT.

In this sample, this clone turned up once. The chain combines TRBV19 with TRBJ2-3; TRBD2 is a possible D gene (6 bases). The V end lost 5 bases, the J end lost 1 base, and 10 bases lay between the germline ends. There are 14 residues in the CDR3. Germline CDR1 is LNHDA and CDR2 is SQIVND (reference sequence). The CDR3 spells CASSSSGGTDTQYF. The CDR3 nucleotides are TGTGCCAGTAGTTCTTCGGGGGGCACAGATACGCAGTATTTT.

The J gene is TRBJ1-5, the V gene TRBV19; 9 nucleotides align to TRBD1. V lost 4 bases to trimming and J lost 4 bases; unmatched junction nucleotides: 8. Germline V lookup: CDR1 LNHDA, CDR2 SQIVND (reference sequence). The CDR3 is 16 amino acids. The CDR3 sequence: CASSTYKQGANQPQHF. As DNA, the CDR3 is TGTGCCAGTAGTACGTACAAACAGGGGGCGAATCAGCCCCAGCATTTT.

The J gene is TRBJ2-7, the V gene TRBV5-6; D call uncertain. Per germline, CDR1 SGHDT and CDR2 YYEEEE. CDR3 length: 13 residues. V shed 4 bases and J shed 5 bases, with 13 bases lying between them. CDR3 in DNA: TGTGCCAGCAGCCCCGAGTTCGCCCACGAGCAGTACTTC. As protein: CASSPEFAHEQYF.

CDR3 DNA: TGTGCCAGCAGCTTGCAGGGGGCATCGACGGGCACTGAAGCTTTCTTT. Translating gives CASSLQGASTGTEAFF. The J gene is TRBJ1-1, the V gene TRBV28; TRBD1 aligns across 8 bases. V shed 6 bases and J 4 bases; nucleotides not matched to a gene: 13. Germline V gene data show CDR1 as MDHEN and CDR2 as SYDVKM. The CDR3 covers 16 residues.

This clone was counted a single time. This chain joins TRBV5-1 and TRBJ1-1, with a tentative D call TRBD1 (6 bases). V was shortened by 4 bases and J by 3 bases, with 16 bases between the two germline ends. This CDR3 is 15 amino acids long. Germline CDR1 is SGHRS and CDR2 is YFSETQ. The CDR3 loop is CASSSGRPGDTEAFF. DNA of the CDR3: TGCGCCAGCAGCAGCGGACGGCCAGGGGACACTGAAGCTTTCTTT.

This clone was detected only once. The CDR3 is CASSIVGLRTQYF. In nucleotides, the CDR3 is TGTGCCAGTAGTATAGTGGGACTACGAACGCAGTATTTT. This chain links TRBV19 with TRBJ2-3; 7 bases are shared with TRBD2. The CDR3 is 13 amino acids. Per the germline V gene, CDR1 is LNHDA and CDR2 is SQIVND (reference sequence). J lost 9 bases, V lost 1 base, and 4 bases had no gene match.

Points on this clone: The same CDR3 also results from other DNA sequences found in this sample. This chain joins TRBV5-1 and TRBJ2-7; D is unclear. CDR3 length equals 14 residues. Trimming left V 0 bases short and J 0 bases short, with 7 bases between. CDR1 is SGHRS and CDR2 is YFSETQ in the germline V gene. The chain's CDR3 is CASSLERSSYEQYF. CDR3 in DNA: TGCGCCAGCAGCTTGGAACGGAGCTCCTACGAGCAGTACTTC.

This clone was recorded once. This sequence joins TRBV19 and TRBJ2-3, with D tentatively TRBD2 (5 bases). The CDR3 runs 13 residues. Trimming took 8 bases from V and 3 from J, leaving 12 bases between them. Germline V gene sequence: CDR1 LNHDA, CDR2 SQIVND (reference sequence). CDR3 amino acids: CASGGRATDTQYF. CDR3 nucleotide sequence: TGTGCCAGTGGAGGACGCGCAACAGATACGCAGTATTTT.

This clone was detected only a few times. The chain recombines TRBV6-6 with TRBJ1-6; D is possibly TRBD1 (6 bases). The CDR3 spans 17 residues. Trimming took off 5 bases at V and 2 bases at J, with 16 bases between the two ends. Germline assignment: CDR1 MNHNY and CDR2 SVGAGI (reference sequence). The chain's CDR3 is CASSPEGGGTYNSPLHF. The CDR3, as DNA: TGTGCCAGCAGTCCCGAAGGGGGGGGGACCTATAATTCACCCCTCCACTTT.